These 4 T cell receptor beta chains were sequenced from one sample in a study of graft-versus-host responses after intestinal transplantation. The protocol was immunoSEQ multiplex PCR, while the TCRdb copy is restricted to in-frame clones and leaves out a portion. In the table there are 12,000 or so clones, 65% to 80% of which are singletons. The input for sequencing was PBMCs, taken around 500 days after intestinal transplant. Receptors were obtained from a human patient who received an intestinal transplant, so some T cells may come from the graft donor.

This chain uses TRBV7-5 with TRBJ1-5. TRBV7-5 corresponds to a pseudogene. The CDR3 has 16 amino acids. CDR3 DNA sequence: TGTGCCAGCAGCCCAACCGGGGGCAGGGGCAATCAGCCCCAGCATTTT. Translating gives CASSPTGGRGNQPQHF.

V is TRBV2 and J is TRBJ2-5, with a weak D call TRBD2 (5 bases). The germline V gene has CDR1 SNHLY and CDR2 FYNNEI. This CDR3 has 14 residues. With 4 bases removed from V and 2 bases from J, the gap between germline ends came to 11 bases. This chain's CDR3 is CASSVARAQETQYF. In DNA form, the CDR3 reads TGTGCCAGCAGTGTAGCGCGGGCGCAAGAGACCCAGTACTTC.

The rearrangement links TRBV19 to TRBJ1-1; tentatively, D is TRBD1 (6 bases). Trimming took 7 bases from V and 0 from J, leaving 12 bases between them. The CDR3 consists of 14 residues. Germline V gene data show CDR1 as LNHDA and CDR2 as SQIVND (reference sequence). CDR3 nucleotide sequence: TGTGCCAGTAACTCAGGGGCGCTGAACACTGAAGCTTTCTTT. It specifies CASNSGALNTEAFF.

The chain carries TRBV19 and TRBJ1-1, with 7 bases fitting TRBD1. Looked up from germline, CDR1 is LNHDA and CDR2 is SQIVND (reference sequence). The CDR3 consists of 16 residues. Trimming removed 4 bases from V and 0 bases from J; junction bases left unmatched: 8. In DNA form, the CDR3 reads TGTGCCAGTAGTAGCACCAGGGGGGTAGTGAACACTGAAGCTTTCTTT. It encodes CASSSTRGVVNTEAFF. Combining the CDR3 with reference TRBV19 and TRBJ1-1 gives the whole variable domain DGGITQSPKYLFRKEGQNVTLSCEQNLNHDAMYWYRQDPGQGLRLIYYSQIVNDFQKGDIAEGYSVSREKKESFPLTVTSAQKNPTAFYLCASSSTRGVVNTEAFFGQGTRLTVV.